This T cell receptor (beta chain) derives from a study of cytomegalovirus exposure and HLA in healthy donors. As for this clone: Its antigen is unidentified.

Trimming cost V 4 bases and J 5 bases; bases outside gene matches: 8. CDR3 length equals 14 residues. Germline CDR1 and CDR2: SGHNT and YYREEE (reference sequence). Study findings and constraints: The later analysis indicated that the majority of CMV-associated TCR beta chains appeared HLA-restricted. In a later analysis, an Asian-associated ancestry cluster reportedly showed fewer N-insertions than the roughly 730-donor mean. The study reported that TCR beta sequences accurately predicted HLA-A and HLA-B alleles in most subjects.

Primers included in the PCR were 60 Vbeta and 13 Jbeta primers. This table comes from immunoSEQ multiplex PCR, and its TCRdb copy is limited to in-frame clones, with some not included. Recorded for this sample: 100,000 to 150,000 clones. The chain uses TRBV5-4 and TRBJ2-7; 8 positions agree with TRBD1. The sequence derives from a man aged 25 to 40 in good health and CMV-seronegative. Sequences were obtained from PBMCs. The CDR3, as DNA: TGTGCCAGCAGCCCTGGACAGGGTCGCGACGAGCAGTACTTC. Translated, it gives CASSPGQGRDEQYF.